Shown below are 17 T cell receptor beta chains from a single sample sequenced in a study of identifying expanded T cells in peripheral blood. The protocol was immunoSEQ multiplex PCR, while the TCRdb copy is restricted to in-frame clones and leaves out a portion. The sample has around 120,000 clones, around 88% seen once. The sample consisted of blood. These receptors all come from a person between 18 and 75 years old in good health.

The chain is built from TRBV9 and TRBJ2-5, with 10 bases identical to TRBD1. The DNA end lines up better with TRBJ2-7; the J call may be wrong. CDR1 SGDLS and CDR2 YYNGEE come from the germline V gene. The CDR3 consists of 15 residues. The CDR3 here is CASSVGDRGTGEQYF. DNA for the CDR3: TGTGCCAGCAGCGTAGGGGACAGGGGCACGGGCGAGCAGTACTTC.

The chain links TRBV28 to TRBJ1-3, with D unclear. The CDR3 covers 15 residues. Germline V gene sequence: CDR1 MDHEN, CDR2 SYDVKM. V was pared by 1 base and J by 4 bases, with 11 bases between. CDR3 sequence: CASSLFPSGGNTIYF. The CDR3 DNA is TGTGCCAGCAGTTTATTCCCCAGTGGGGGAAACACCATATATTTT.

The chain combines TRBV2 with TRBJ2-2; D gene unclear. The CDR3 is made up of 14 amino acids. The germline CDR1 and CDR2 sequences are SNHLY and FYNNEI. V dropped 1 base and J dropped 4 bases, with 7 bases sitting between them. The CDR3, as DNA: TGTGCCAGCAGTGAAGGATGGCGCACCGGGGAGCTGTTTTTT. Its translation: CASSEGWRTGELFF.

This chain connects TRBV19 to TRBJ2-5, with a weak D call TRBD1 (5 bases). The closer fit of TRBJ2-7 to the DNA end suggests the J call may be wrong. This CDR3 region has 16 residues. CDR1 and CDR2 (germline): LNHDA, SQIVND (reference sequence). CDR3 DNA: TGTGCCAGTAGTAGCCCACAGACAGAAAACCGCTACGAGCAGTACTTC. This sequence encodes CASSSPQTENRYEQYF.

Notes on this clone: This sample also contains other DNA sequences that code for the same CDR3. In DNA form, the CDR3 reads TGCAGTGCTAGTGTTCTTAATGAGCAGTTCTTC. It specifies CSASVLNEQFF. This chain joins TRBV20-1 and TRBJ2-1; D ambiguous. The CDR3 sequence is 11 residues long. Trimming took 3 bases from V and 7 from J, leaving 7 bases between them. CDR1 DFQATT and CDR2 SNEGSKA come from the germline V gene (reference sequence).

The rearrangement uses TRBV30 and TRBJ2-1; TRBD2 aligns across 8 bases. This CDR3 contains 11 residues. From germline, CDR1 is GTSNPN and CDR2 SVGIG (reference sequence). J gave up 7 bases and V 5 bases, and 1 base lay outside the gene matches. CDR3 in amino acids: CAWAGGNEQFF. In DNA form, the CDR3 reads TGTGCCTGGGCGGGGGGAAATGAGCAGTTCTTC.

The chain carries TRBV18 and TRBJ2-2, with 10 positions matching TRBD1. With 5 bases clipped from V and 3 bases from J, the junction kept 6 bases outside the gene matches. The CDR3 has 16 residues. Germline assignment: CDR1 KGHSH and CDR2 LQKENI. CDR3 sequence: CASSSTGGRDTGELFF. DNA of the CDR3: TGTGCCAGCTCATCGACAGGGGGCAGGGACACCGGGGAGCTGTTTTTT.

This rearrangement joins TRBV18 to TRBJ2-3, with 7 bases aligning to TRBD2. The length of the CDR3 is 16 residues. The germline gives CDR1 KGHSH, CDR2 LQKENI. J gave up 0 bases and V 5 bases, and 8 bases lay outside the gene matches. The CDR3 is CASSKVSGVSTDTQYF. As DNA, the CDR3 is TGTGCCAGCTCAAAGGTCAGCGGGGTGAGCACAGATACGCAGTATTTT.

The chain has TRBV2 and TRBJ2-7; D call uncertain. V lost 7 bases and J 6 bases, leaving 16 bases between the germline ends. The germline CDR1 and CDR2 sequences are SNHLY and FYNNEI. This CDR3 spans 13 amino acids. The CDR3 DNA sequence: TGTGCCAGCATTCCCTTCGGGCGCAGCGAGCAGTACTTC. Translating gives CASIPFGRSEQYF.

The CDR3 here is CSVAGISGELFF. The CDR3, as DNA: TGCAGCGTTGCGGGCATTTCCGGGGAGCTGTTTTTT. The rearrangement joins TRBV29-1 to TRBJ2-2; D call uncertain. The V end was cut by 4 bases, the J end by 6 bases, with 9 bases between. This CDR3 is built from 12 residues. Per germline, CDR1 SQVTM and CDR2 ANQGSEA.

This chain links TRBV6-1 with TRBJ2-7, with D perhaps TRBD1 or TRBD2 (5 bases each). V was clipped by 7 bases and J by 4 bases, with 20 bases between them. The CDR3 is 15 residues long. Germline values: CDR1 MNHNS, CDR2 SASEGT. In DNA, the CDR3 is TGTGCCAGCACCAAAACCCGGGACCCGACTTACGAGCAGTACTTC. Its protein product is CASTKTRDPTYEQYF.

The chain couples TRBV7-6 to TRBJ2-7; TRBD1 matches 9 bases. The trim removed 4 bases at V and 3 bases at J, leaving 10 bases unmatched. This CDR3 has 16 amino acids. Germline V gene data show CDR1 as SGHVS and CDR2 as FNYEAQ. The DNA of the CDR3 is TGTGCCAGCAGCTCAACAGGGGGCGGTGGCGTCTACGAGCAGTACTTC. Translating gives CASSSTGGGGVYEQYF.

The chain has TRBV6-5 and TRBJ1-2; TRBD1 agrees at 7 bases. The CDR3 length is 13 residues. Germline loops: CDR1 MNHEY, CDR2 SVGAGI. Losses at the gene ends were 5 bases for V and 8 bases for J; bases not matched to a gene: 8. The CDR3 is CASSDTTGLGYTF. CDR3 sequence (DNA): TGTGCCAGCAGTGACACGACAGGGCTAGGCTACACCTTC.

The V and J genes are TRBV12-5 and TRBJ2-2, with D perhaps matching TRBD1 (5 bases). Germline V CDR1 and CDR2: LGHNT, FRNRAP. V was shortened by 1 base and J by 6 bases, with 21 bases between the two germline ends. The CDR3 totals 18 residues. DNA of the CDR3: TGTGCTAGTGGTTTGGGGGAAATGGGGCCTCAACGCGCCGGGGAGCTGTTTTTT. The encoded protein is CASGLGEMGPQRAGELFF.

This clone appeared once. This chain connects TRBV10-2 to TRBJ1-4; no firm D call. The CDR3 runs to 14 residues. Per germline, CDR1 WSHSY and CDR2 SAAADI. Trimming removed 6 bases at V and 0 bases at J, with 8 bases between. This CDR3 is CASREDATNEKLFF. CDR3 nucleotides: TGCGCCAGCAGAGAAGACGCAACTAATGAAAAACTGTTTTTT.

CDR3 DNA sequence: TGTGCCAGCAGTGAAGGGCGGGGGGACTTCTACGAGCAGTACTTC. Its protein product is CASSEGRGDFYEQYF. The gene calls are TRBV2 and TRBJ2-7, with 8 bases fitting TRBD2. This CDR3 comprises 15 residues. Germline values: CDR1 SNHLY, CDR2 FYNNEI. J gave up 3 bases and V 1 base, and 5 bases lay outside the gene matches. Complete variable domain (other parts from reference TRBV2 and TRBJ2-7): EPEVTQTPSHQVTQMGQEVILRCVPISNHLYFYWYRQILGQKVEFLVSFYNNEISEKSEIFDDQFSVERPDGSNFTLKIRSTKLEDSAMYFCASSEGRGDFYEQYFGPGTRLTVT.

This clone has just one count. J is TRBJ1-1 and V is TRBV9, with no clear D. The V gene's germline CDR1 is SGDLS and CDR2 YYNGEE. CDR3 length: 16 amino acids. The V end was cut by 0 bases, the J end by 1 base, with 13 bases between. CDR3 nucleotide sequence: TGTGCCAGCAGCGTAGGGACGGCCTCCTCGAACACTGAAGCTTTCTTT. Amino acid sequence: CASSVGTASSNTEAFF.